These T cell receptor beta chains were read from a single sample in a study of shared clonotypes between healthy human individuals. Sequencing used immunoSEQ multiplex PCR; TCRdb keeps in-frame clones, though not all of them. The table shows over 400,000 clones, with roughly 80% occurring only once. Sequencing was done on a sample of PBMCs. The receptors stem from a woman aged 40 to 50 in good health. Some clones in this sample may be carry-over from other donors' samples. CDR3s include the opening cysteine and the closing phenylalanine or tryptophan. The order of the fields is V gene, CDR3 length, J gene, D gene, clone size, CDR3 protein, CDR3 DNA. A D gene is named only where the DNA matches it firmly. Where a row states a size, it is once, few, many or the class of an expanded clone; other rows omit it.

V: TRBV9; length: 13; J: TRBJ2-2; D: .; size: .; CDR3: CASSLRGGGELFF; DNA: TGTGCCAGCAGCCTTAGGGGAGGCGGGGAGCTGTTTTTT
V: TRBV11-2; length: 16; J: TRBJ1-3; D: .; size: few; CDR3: CASSEWGLSSGNTIYF; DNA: TGTGCCAGCAGCGAGTGGGGGCTCTCCTCTGGAAACACCATATATTTT
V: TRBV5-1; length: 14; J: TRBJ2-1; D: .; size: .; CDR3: CASSFSLAHNEQFF; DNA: TGCGCCAGCAGCTTCAGCCTAGCTCACAATGAGCAGTTCTTC
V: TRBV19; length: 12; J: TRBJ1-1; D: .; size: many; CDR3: CASSRWETEAFF; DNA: TGTGCCAGTAGTCGGTGGGAAACTGAAGCTTTCTTT
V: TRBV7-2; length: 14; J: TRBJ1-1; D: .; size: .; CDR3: CASSLSGRGTEAFF; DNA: TGTGCCAGCAGCTTATCCGGCAGGGGCACTGAAGCTTTCTTT
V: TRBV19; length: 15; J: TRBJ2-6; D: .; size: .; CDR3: CASRIYGSGANVLTF; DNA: TGTGCCAGCCGGATTTACGGGTCTGGGGCCAACGTCCTGACTTTC
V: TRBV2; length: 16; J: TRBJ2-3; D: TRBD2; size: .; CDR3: CASKGTSGSSTDTQYF; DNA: TGTGCCAGCAAAGGGACTAGCGGGAGTAGCACAGATACGCAGTATTTT
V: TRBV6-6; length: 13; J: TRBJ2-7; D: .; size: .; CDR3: CASSYGQGRGQYF; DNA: TGTGCCAGCAGTTACGGCCAGGGCCGTGGGCAGTACTTC
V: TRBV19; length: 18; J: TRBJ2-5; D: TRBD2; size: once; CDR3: CASSMWMVASGPEETQYF; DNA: TGTGCCAGTAGCATGTGGATGGTGGCTAGCGGTCCCGAAGAGACCCAGTACTTC
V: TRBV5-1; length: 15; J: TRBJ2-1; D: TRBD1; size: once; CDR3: CASSLEWTGANEQFF; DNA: TGCGCCAGCAGCTTGGAGTGGACAGGGGCCAATGAGCAGTTCTTC
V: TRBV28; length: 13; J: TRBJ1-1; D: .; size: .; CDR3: CASRNDRNTEAFF; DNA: TGTGCCAGCAGGAACGACAGGAACACTGAAGCTTTCTTT
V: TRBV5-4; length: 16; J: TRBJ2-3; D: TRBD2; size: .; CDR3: CASSLAGGPPTDTQYF; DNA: TGTGCCAGCAGCCTAGCGGGAGGGCCCCCCACAGATACGCAGTATTTT
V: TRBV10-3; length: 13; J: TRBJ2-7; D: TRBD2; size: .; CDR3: CATRLAGEYEQYF; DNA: TGTGCCACCCGACTAGCGGGAGAGTACGAGCAGTACTTC
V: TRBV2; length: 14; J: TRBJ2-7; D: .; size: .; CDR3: CASSEGGRTYEQYF; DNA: TGTGCCAGCAGTGAAGGGGGACGAACCTACGAGCAGTACTTC
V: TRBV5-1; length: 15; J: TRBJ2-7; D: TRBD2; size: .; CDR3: CASSVIAGAYNEQYF; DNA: TGCGCCAGCAGCGTAATAGCGGGAGCTTACAACGAGCAGTACTTC
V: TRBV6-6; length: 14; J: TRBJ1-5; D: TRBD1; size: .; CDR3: CASIGQGVGQPQHF; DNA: TGTGCCAGCATAGGGCAGGGGGTAGGTCAGCCCCAGCATTTT
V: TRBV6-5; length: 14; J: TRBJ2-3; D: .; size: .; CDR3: CASREPGRADTQYF; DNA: TGTGCCAGCAGAGAACCGGGCCGAGCAGATACGCAGTATTTT
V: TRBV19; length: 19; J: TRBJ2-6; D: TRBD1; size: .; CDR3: CASSPPPGQALYGANVLTF; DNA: TGTGCCAGTAGTCCCCCTCCGGGACAGGCCCTGTACGGGGCCAACGTCCTGACTTTC
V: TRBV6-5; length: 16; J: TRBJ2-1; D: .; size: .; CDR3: CASSYWAEGRDNEQFF; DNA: TGTGCCAGCAGTTACTGGGCCGAGGGGCGGGACAATGAGCAGTTCTTC
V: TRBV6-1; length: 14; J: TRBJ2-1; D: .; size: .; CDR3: CASSEYRVGHEQFF; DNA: TGTGCCAGCAGTGAGTACAGGGTAGGTCATGAGCAGTTCTTC
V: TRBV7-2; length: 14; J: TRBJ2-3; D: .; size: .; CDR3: CASSLGPLTDTQYF; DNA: TGTGCCAGCAGCTTAGGGCCACTCACAGATACGCAGTATTTT
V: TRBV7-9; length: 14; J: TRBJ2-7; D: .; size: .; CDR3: CASSLPTATYEQYF; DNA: TGTGCCAGCAGCTTACCGACGGCCACCTACGAGCAGTACTTC
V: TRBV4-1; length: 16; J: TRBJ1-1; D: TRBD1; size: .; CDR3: CASSQEGRQGGTEAFF; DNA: TGCGCCAGCAGCCAAGAAGGGAGGCAGGGGGGGACTGAAGCTTTCTTT
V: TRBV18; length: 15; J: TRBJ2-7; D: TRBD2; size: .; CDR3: CASSPLAGDSYEQYF; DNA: TGTGCCAGCTCACCTCTAGCGGGAGACTCCTACGAGCAGTACTTC
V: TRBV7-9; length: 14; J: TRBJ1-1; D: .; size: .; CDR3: CASSPPPGNTEAFF; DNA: TGTGCCAGCAGCCCACCGCCCGGAAACACTGAAGCTTTCTTT
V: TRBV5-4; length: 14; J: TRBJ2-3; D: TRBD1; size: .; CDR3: CASTDRGGADTQYF; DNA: TGTGCCAGCACCGACAGGGGTGGTGCAGATACGCAGTATTTT
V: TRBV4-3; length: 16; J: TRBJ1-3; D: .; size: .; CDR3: CASSQDFRFSGNTIYF; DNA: TGCGCCAGCAGCCAAGATTTCCGATTCTCTGGAAACACCATATATTTT
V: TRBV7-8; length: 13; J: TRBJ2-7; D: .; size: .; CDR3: CASSPGRVVEQYF; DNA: TGTGCCAGCAGCCCAGGCAGGGTGGTCGAGCAGTACTTC
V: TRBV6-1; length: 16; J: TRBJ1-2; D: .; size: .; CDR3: CASSEAGGEWLGGYTF; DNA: TGTGCCAGCAGTGAAGCGGGAGGGGAGTGGTTAGGGGGCTACACCTTC
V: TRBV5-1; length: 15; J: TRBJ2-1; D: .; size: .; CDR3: CASSLASAGWDEQFF; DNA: TGCGCCAGCAGCTTGGCCTCTGCGGGCTGGGATGAGCAGTTCTTC
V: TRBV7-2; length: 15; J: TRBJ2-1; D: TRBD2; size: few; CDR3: CASSFGTSGSNEQFF; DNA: TGTGCCAGCAGCTTCGGGACTAGCGGGAGTAATGAGCAGTTCTTC
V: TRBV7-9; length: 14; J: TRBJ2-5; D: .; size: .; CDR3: CASSLGLAGETQYF; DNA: TGTGCCAGCAGCTTAGGGCTAGCAGGGGAGACCCAGTACTTC
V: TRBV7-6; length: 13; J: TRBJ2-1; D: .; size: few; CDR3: CASSTRLDNEQFF; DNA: TGTGCCAGCAGCACAAGACTCGACAATGAGCAGTTCTTC
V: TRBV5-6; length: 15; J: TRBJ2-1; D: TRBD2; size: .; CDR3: CASSPWGGSYNEQFF; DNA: TGTGCCAGCAGCCCCTGGGGGGGCTCCTACAATGAGCAGTTCTTC
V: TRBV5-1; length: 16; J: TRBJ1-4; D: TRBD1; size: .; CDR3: CASSQGPRQGGEKLFF; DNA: TGCGCCAGCAGCCAAGGACCACGACAGGGAGGTGAAAAACTGTTTTTT
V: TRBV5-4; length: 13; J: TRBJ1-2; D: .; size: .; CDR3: CASSLLLGNGYTF; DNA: TGTGCCAGCAGCTTGCTTCTGGGGAATGGCTACACCTTC
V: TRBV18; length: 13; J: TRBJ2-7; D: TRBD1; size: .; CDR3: CASSPTGGYEQYF; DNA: TGTGCCAGCTCACCGACAGGGGGCTACGAGCAGTACTTC
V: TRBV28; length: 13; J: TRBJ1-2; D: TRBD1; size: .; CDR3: CASTSRGRSGYTF; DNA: TGTGCCAGCACCTCCAGGGGGCGTAGTGGCTACACCTTC
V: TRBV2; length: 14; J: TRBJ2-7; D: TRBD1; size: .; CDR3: CASSTGTGNYEQYF; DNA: TGTGCCAGCAGTACCGGGACAGGGAACTACGAGCAGTACTTC
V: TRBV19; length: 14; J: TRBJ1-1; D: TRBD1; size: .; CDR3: CASRRQGLNTEAFF; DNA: TGTGCCAGTAGACGACAGGGTCTGAACACTGAAGCTTTCTTT
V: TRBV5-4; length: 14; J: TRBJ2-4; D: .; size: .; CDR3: CASSSVVAKNIQYF; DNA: TGTGCCAGCAGCTCAGTAGTAGCCAAAAACATTCAGTACTTC
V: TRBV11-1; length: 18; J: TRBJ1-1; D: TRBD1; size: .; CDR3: CASSASDRGQIGNTEAFF; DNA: TGTGCCAGCAGCGCATCGGACAGGGGGCAGATAGGGAACACTGAAGCTTTCTTT
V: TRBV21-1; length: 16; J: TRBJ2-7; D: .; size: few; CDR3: CASSKGLAGGPHEQYF; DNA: TGTGCCAGCAGCAAAGGTTTAGCGGGAGGGCCTCACGAGCAGTACTTC
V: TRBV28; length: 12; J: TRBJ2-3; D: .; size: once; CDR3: CAARLVADTQYF; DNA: TGTGCCGCCAGACTAGTGGCAGATACGCAGTATTTT
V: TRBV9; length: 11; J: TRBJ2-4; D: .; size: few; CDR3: CASSGGSGKYF; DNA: TGTGCCAGCAGCGGAGGGTCCGGGAAGTACTTC
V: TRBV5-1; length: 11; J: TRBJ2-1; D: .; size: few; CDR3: CASSLGGEQFF; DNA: TGCGCCAGCAGCTTGGGGGGCGAGCAGTTCTTC
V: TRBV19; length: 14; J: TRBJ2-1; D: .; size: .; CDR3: CASSRTVPYNEQFF; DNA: TGTGCCAGTAGCCGGACAGTCCCCTACAATGAGCAGTTCTTC
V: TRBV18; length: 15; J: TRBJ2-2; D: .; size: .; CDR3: CASSPLSWGTGELFF; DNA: TGTGCCAGCTCACCACTTTCATGGGGCACCGGGGAGCTGTTTTTT
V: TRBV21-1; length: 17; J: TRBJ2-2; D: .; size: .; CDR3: CASSKVGDRGYTGELFF; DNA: TGTGCCAGCAGCAAAGTCGGGGACAGGGGGTATACCGGGGAGCTGTTTTTT
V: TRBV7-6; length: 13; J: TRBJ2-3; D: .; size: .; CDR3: CASSPAEGDTQYF; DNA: TGTGCCAGCAGCCCCGCGGAGGGGGATACGCAGTATTTT
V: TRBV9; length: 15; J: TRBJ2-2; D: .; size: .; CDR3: CASSPWDQFDGELFF; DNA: TGTGCCAGCAGCCCTTGGGACCAATTTGACGGGGAGCTGTTTTTT
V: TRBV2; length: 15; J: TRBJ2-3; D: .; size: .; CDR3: CASSLGGTSTDTQYF; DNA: TGTGCCAGCAGCCTTGGCGGGACTAGCACAGATACGCAGTATTTT
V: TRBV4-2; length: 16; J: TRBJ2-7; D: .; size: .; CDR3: CASSQDTGSRNYEQYF; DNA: TGTGCCAGCAGCCAAGATACAGGGTCACGTAACTACGAGCAGTACTTC
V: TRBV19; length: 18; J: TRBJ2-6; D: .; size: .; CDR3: CASSRRGGEVAGANVLTF; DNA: TGTGCCAGTAGTAGGCGTGGCGGAGAGGTAGCTGGGGCCAACGTCCTGACTTTC